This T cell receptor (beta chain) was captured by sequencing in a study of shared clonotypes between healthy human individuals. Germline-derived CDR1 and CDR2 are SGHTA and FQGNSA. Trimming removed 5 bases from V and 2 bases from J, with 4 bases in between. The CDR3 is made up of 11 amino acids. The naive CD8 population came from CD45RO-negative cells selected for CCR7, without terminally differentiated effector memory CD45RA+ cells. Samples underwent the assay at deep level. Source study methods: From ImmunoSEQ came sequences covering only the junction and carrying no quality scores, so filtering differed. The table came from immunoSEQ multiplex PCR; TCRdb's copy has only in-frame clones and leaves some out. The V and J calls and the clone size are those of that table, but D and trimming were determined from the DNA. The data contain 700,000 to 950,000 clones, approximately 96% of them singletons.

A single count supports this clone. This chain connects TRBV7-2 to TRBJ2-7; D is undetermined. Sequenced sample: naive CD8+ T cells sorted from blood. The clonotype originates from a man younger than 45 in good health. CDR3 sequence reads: CASSPPYEQYF. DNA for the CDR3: TGTGCCAGCAGCCCCCCCTACGAGCAGTACTTC.